Presented here are 10 T cell receptor beta chains from one specimen sequenced in a study of blood T cell dynamics during melanoma immunotherapy. The table came from immunoSEQ multiplex PCR; TCRdb's copy has only in-frame clones and leaves some out. This table holds more than 8,500 clones, about 86% found once. Time point noted: pre-treatment baseline. Sequenced material: blood, taken from a patient treated with checkpoint blockade. These receptors all come from a human donor with melanoma.

The chain combines TRBV30 with TRBJ2-7; D may be TRBD1 (6 bases). CDR1 is GTSNPN, CDR2 SVGIG, per germline (reference sequence). The CDR3 extends over 15 amino acids. The V end was cut by 0 bases, the J end by 2 bases, with 14 bases between. In DNA form, the CDR3 reads TGTGCCTGGAGTGTACTCCGGACAGTACCCTACGAGCAGTACTTC. Its translation is CAWSVLRTVPYEQYF.

V gene TRBV7-9 combines with J gene TRBJ2-7; the D gene is possibly TRBD1 (6 bases). Trimming took 3 bases from V and 8 from J, leaving 14 bases between them. The CDR3 contains 13 residues. Germline V lookup: CDR1 SEHNR, CDR2 FQNEAQ (reference sequence). CDR3 residues: CASSLSGVPKQYF. DNA of the CDR3: TGTGCCAGCAGCTTGTCAGGGGTCCCCAAGCAGTACTTC. Full variable domain (remainder filled in from reference TRBV7-9 and TRBJ2-7): DTGVSQNPRHKITKRGQNVTFRCDPISEHNRLYWYRQTLGQGPEFLTYFQNEAQLEKSRLLSDRFSAERPKGSFSTLEIQRTEQGDSAMYLCASSLSGVPKQYFGPGTRLTVT.

The genes are TRBV6-5 and TRBJ2-2; either TRBD1 or TRBD2 may fit D (5 bases each). Trimming cost V 7 bases and J 6 bases, with 15 bases left between them. Germline V gene lookup returns CDR1 MNHEY and CDR2 SVGAGI. CDR3 length: 14 residues. Written as DNA, the CDR3 is TGTGCCAGCACTCTCAGACGAGGGGCCGGGGAGCTGTTTTTT. Its translation is CASTLRRGAGELFF.

V is TRBV6-5 and J is TRBJ1-3, with a possible D match to TRBD1 (6 bases). The CDR3 is 15 residues long. Trimming cost V 6 bases and J 0 bases, with 12 bases left between them. The germline V gene has CDR1 MNHEY and CDR2 SVGAGI. The CDR3 DNA reads as TGTGCCAGCAGGGTAGGACAGTTCTCTGGAAACACCATATATTTT. It translates to CASRVGQFSGNTIYF.

With respect to this clone: At one end, the junction sequence differs from germline, possibly due to a read error. The chain uses TRBV28 and TRBJ2-7, with 14 bases fitting TRBD2. CDR3 length equals 14 residues. In germline, CDR1 is MDHEN, CDR2 SYDVKM. The CDR3 nucleotides are TGTGCCAGCAGTTGGGGGACTAGCGGGGGACCCCCCAACTTC. Translated: CASSWGTSGGPPNF.

V gene TRBV30 combines with J gene TRBJ1-5, with unresolved D. Trimming pared 5 bases from V and 0 bases from J, leaving 17 bases between. This CDR3 has 16 amino acids. CDR1 and CDR2 from the germline V gene are GTSNPN and SVGIG (reference sequence). The CDR3 reads CAWPPQAGNSNQPQHF. As DNA, the CDR3 is TGTGCCTGGCCACCCCAGGCGGGGAATAGCAATCAGCCCCAGCATTTT. Combining the CDR3 with reference TRBV30 and TRBJ1-5 gives the whole variable domain SQTIHQWPATLVQPVGSPLSLECTVEGTSNPNLYWYRQAAGRGLQLLFYSVGIGQISSEVPQNLSASRPQDRQFILSSKKLLLSDSGFYLCAWPPQAGNSNQPQHFGDGTRLSIL.

The gene calls are TRBV11-1 and TRBJ2-1, with D uncertain. V lost 6 bases and J lost 2, with 20 bases in between. CDR1 is SGHAT, CDR2 FQDESV, per germline (reference sequence). The CDR3 totals 17 residues. CDR3 sequence: CASSLPPVYRAYNEQFF. The CDR3 nucleotides are TGTGCCAGCAGTCTCCCCCCGGTTTACAGAGCCTACAATGAGCAGTTCTTC.

The genes are TRBV6-8 and TRBJ1-2; tentative D call: TRBD1 (6 bases). The CDR3 sequence is 13 residues long. Trimming pared 6 bases from V and 2 bases from J, leaving 10 bases between. CDR1 is MNHGY, CDR2 SAAAGT, per germline. The CDR3 region is CASSPQGNYGYTF. The CDR3, as DNA: TGTGCCAGCAGCCCCCAGGGGAACTATGGCTACACCTTC.

About this clone: Mismatch with germline at one junction end may stem from a read error. The chain recombines TRBV5-4 with TRBJ2-1, with 10 bases aligning to TRBD2. The CDR3 extends over 14 amino acids. CDR1 is SGHNT and CDR2 is YYREEE in the germline V gene (reference sequence). CDR3 in DNA: TGTGCCAGCAGCCCCCCCGGTCCTAGCGGGGGTGAAATCTTC. It codes for CASSPPGPSGGEIF. The full variable domain, rest sourced from reference TRBV5-4 and TRBJ2-1, is ETGVTQSPTHLIKTRGQQVTLRCSSQSGHNTVSWYQQALGQGPQFIFQYYREEENGRGNFPPRFSGLQFPNYSSELNVNALELDDSALYLCASSPPGPSGGEIFGPGTRLTVL.

The rearrangement joins TRBV7-2 to TRBJ1-1; D gene unclear. V lost 2 bases and J lost 1, with 8 bases in between. This CDR3 region has 14 residues. Germline loops: CDR1 SGHTA, CDR2 FQGNSA. CDR3 DNA sequence: TGTGCCAGCAGCTTAAGTGGTGGGAACACTGAAGCTTTCTTT. Its translation is CASSLSGGNTEAFF.